What follows is one T cell receptor beta chain and its context. Its antigen remains unidentified. Primers included in the PCR were 60 Vbeta and 13 Jbeta primers. TCRdb keeps only in-frame clones here, not all; method: immunoSEQ multiplex PCR. The table includes around 130,000 clones, approximately 80% detected once. This entry comes from a study of cytomegalovirus exposure and HLA in healthy donors. Study-level points and caveats: TCR beta sequences numbering fewer than 20,000 were associated with HLA alleles at 0.05 false discovery rate in a later analysis. Trimming of TCR beta V- and J-genes showed a link, identified in a later analysis, to a missense DCLRE1C variant. Certain indistinguishable V segments, among them TRBV6-2 and TRBV6-3, were excluded.

The CDR3 loop spans 12 amino acids. The V end was cut by 6 bases, the J end by 8 bases, with 11 bases between. The V gene's germline CDR1 is SGHAT and CDR2 FQNNGV. Material for sequencing was PBMCs. This chain connects TRBV11-2 to TRBJ2-1; D might be TRBD2 (7 bases). The source of this sequence is a girl under 10 years old in good health and CMV-seronegative. In nucleotides, the CDR3 is TGTGCCAGCAGGGTAGGGGGGGATGAGCAGTTCTTC. Protein sequence: CASRVGGDEQFF.